This T cell receptor beta chain was retrieved from a study of beta chain features in type 1 diabetes. Broader study findings: Any role of HLA type in TCRB rearrangement remained unresolved here. When VDJ junctions were examined, type 1 diabetes patients showed fewer insertions and more deletions. Shorter templates might be favored by PCR, equally in patients and controls.

The CDR3 consists of 14 residues. Germline V gene sequence: CDR1 SGHTA, CDR2 FQGNSA. V lost 5 bases to trimming and J lost 8 bases; unmatched junction nucleotides: 9. The sample holds a few counts of this clone. Its antigen is unknown. Of the isolated RNA, all was reverse transcribed, and so the sequenced material was expressed TCRB transcripts. Libraries were prepared by immunoSEQ multiplex PCR; TCRdb keeps only in-frame clonotypes and omits some of them. Among about 320,000 clones listed, roughly 15% were seen once. The authors sorted CD4+ naive, central memory, regulatory and stem cell-like memory cells via CD45RO/CCR7/CD25/CD127/CD95/CD27.

Sequencing used central memory CD4+ T cells from blood. This TCR derives from a man aged 25 to 40 in good health. The V and J genes are TRBV7-2 and TRBJ1-2; 9 bases are a match to TRBD1. The CDR3 is CASSLRDREDGYTF. The CDR3 DNA follows: TGTGCCAGCAGCCTCCGGGACAGGGAGGACGGCTACACCTTC.